Sequencing of this T cell receptor beta chain was carried out in a study of T cell responses to AZD1222 COVID-19 vaccine. Germline lookup yields CDR1 GTSNPN and CDR2 SVGIG (reference sequence). Trimming took 0 bases from V and 11 from J, leaving 13 bases between them. There are 12 residues in the CDR3. Study-level results: Donors, mostly white British, included more females; clonal diversity was possibly underestimated. Repertoires were obtained only post-peak T cell response. The reported proportion of spike-specific TCRs targeting unmutated variant regions was nearly half.

Concerning this clone itself: The antigen remains unidentified.

Assay used: immunoSEQ multiplex PCR; TCRdb lists only in-frame clones, some missing. The sample has 150,000 or so clones, 85% to 95% seen once. The origin of this receptor is an adult in good health. The sequencing used peripheral blood, collected on day 0 of AZD1222 vaccination. This sequence joins TRBV30 and TRBJ1-1; no definite D call. CDR3 sequence reads: CAWSVGSLWAFF. The CDR3 DNA sequence: TGTGCCTGGAGTGTAGGCAGTTTATGGGCTTTCTTT.